This entry features one TCR beta chain sequence. As yet, its antigen is unknown. This record belongs to a study of T cell responses to AZD1222 COVID-19 vaccine. The J segment lost 5 bases and the V segment lost 0 bases, leaving 7 bases of the junction unmatched. Looked up from germline, CDR1 is SGHRS and CDR2 is YFSETQ. The CDR3 runs to 15 residues. Findings of the study overall: Per reports, nearly half of all spike-specific TCRs target regions that are unmutated in variants.

Profiled with immunoSEQ multiplex PCR; TCRdb holds only in-frame clones, not every one. The sample records 150,000 to 200,000 clones, more than 80% being singletons. This clonotype was obtained from an adult in good health. This material consisted of peripheral blood, taken on day 0 of AZD1222 vaccination. V gene TRBV5-1 combines with J gene TRBJ2-7, with 8 bases matching TRBD2. Here the CDR3 reads CASSLVGLDLDEQYF. In DNA form, the CDR3 reads TGCGCCAGCAGCTTGGTGGGACTAGATCTCGACGAGCAGTACTTC.